This is a list of T cell receptor beta chains from one sample in a study of control samples from healthy donors and cancer patients. Only in-frame clones appear in the TCRdb table, and some are missing; sequencing was by immunoSEQ multiplex PCR. The sample includes 140,000 or so clones, roughly 90% of them seen just once. The sequenced material came from blood. These receptors were taken from a man aged 30-40 years in good health. CDR3s include the opening cysteine and the closing phenylalanine or tryptophan. Fields, in order: J gene, V gene, CDR3 length, CDR3 protein.

>TRBJ1-2|TRBV7-9|18
CASSLGTGGSFRDYGYTF
>TRBJ2-2|TRBV11-3|15
CASSFLRDGTGELFF
>TRBJ1-1|TRBV6-5|11
CASSSRDEAFF
>TRBJ1-2|TRBV29-1|14
CSVVVPSLGYGYTF
>TRBJ2-2|TRBV6-6|16
CASSSSGTSSPGELFF
>TRBJ1-1|TRBV19|16
CASSPRDRGLGTEAFF
>TRBJ1-3|TRBV3-1/TRBV3-2|13
CASSQDSGNTIYF
>TRBJ2-3|TRBV7-9|15
CASSLGTEITDTQYF
>TRBJ1-2|TRBV19|12
CASEGVLDGYTF
>TRBJ1-2|TRBV7-2|14
CASSLVDRGRGYTF
>TRBJ2-3|TRBV18|13
CASSEIATDTQYF
>TRBJ2-1|TRBV9|17
CASSNRLEGGTYNEQFF
>TRBJ2-3|TRBV19|19
CASKGGIWREPKSTDTQYF
>TRBJ1-1|TRBV18|17
CASSDGRGRGKTPEAFF
>TRBJ2-1|TRBV5-1|17
CASSVMSGSSSYNEQFF
>TRBJ1-1|TRBV19|14
CASSEKHGHTEAFF
>TRBJ1-1|TRBV19|15
CASSLRGAGGTEAFF
>TRBJ1-4|TRBV4-1|13
CASSPDTLEKLFF
>TRBJ2-1|TRBV6-2/TRBV6-3|19
CASSRGGLAAVHSYNEQFF
>TRBJ2-7|TRBV2|12
CASSYSSYEQYF
>TRBJ2-2|TRBV12-3/TRBV12-4|13
CASSWSGSGELFF
>TRBJ2-1|TRBV11-2|11
CASSQYNEQFF
>TRBJ1-4|TRBV21-1|14
CASSNYRVGEKLFF
>TRBJ2-5|TRBV7-8|17
CASSLSGGQGTVETQYF
>TRBJ1-1|TRBV5-6|14
CASSSVDRSREAFF
>TRBJ2-7|TRBV18|15
CASSPPDRGDYEQYF
>TRBJ2-7|TRBV27|15
CVHFNGRVQIYEQYF
>TRBJ2-6|TRBV6-5|13
CASTEAGANVLTF
>TRBJ2-5|TRBV7-3|13
CASSRDSQETQYF
>TRBJ1-2|TRBV18|13
CASSPGLNYGYTF
>TRBJ2-3|TRBV11-2|15
CASSQHTVNPDTQYF
>TRBJ2-3|TRBV7-3|14
CASSLLADTDTQYF
>TRBJ1-5|TRBV9|15
CASSVDSKPGAPQHF
>TRBJ2-3|TRBV4-3|14
CASSQDQARDTQYF
>TRBJ1-1|TRBV20-1|13
CSASYGSNTEAFF
>TRBJ2-4|TRBV11-2|12
CASSLASGREVF
>TRBJ2-3|TRBV5-1|16
CASSSTEGGTTDTQYF
>TRBJ2-6|TRBV29-1|16
CSVYLDRTSGANVLTF
>TRBJ2-7|TRBV6-5|14
CASSYQSGGYEQYF
>TRBJ1-1|TRBV7-2|13
CASTLTRGTEAFF
>TRBJ2-5|TRBV5-6|16
CASSLATGSVRETQYF
>TRBJ2-3|TRBV7-9|16
CASSPPVSGVGDTQYF
>TRBJ1-1|TRBV11-3|14
CASSLGEGDTEAFF
>TRBJ2-2|TRBV24-1|20
CATSDRQGKGLAEAPGELFF
>TRBJ1-4|TRBV5-1|15
CASSLAGGAEEKLFF
>TRBJ1-6|TRBV10-3|15
CAISESGPSGSPLHF
>TRBJ2-7|TRBV30|12
CAYGTGSYEQYF
>TRBJ2-7|TRBV5-1|14
CASRKGGYNYEQYF
>TRBJ2-2|TRBV9|17
CASSTTRGGADTGELFF
>TRBJ1-3|TRBV7-9|13
CASAPFPGNTIYF
>TRBJ2-4|TRBV24-1|15
CATSDSRGEGNIQYF
>TRBJ2-5|TRBV7-8|15
CASSLVSDSRVTQYF
>TRBJ1-2|TRBV11-2|14
CASSLDGGGYGYTF
>TRBJ1-2|TRBV9|15
CASSVEEGEHYGYTF
>TRBJ2-2|TRBV4-1|15
CASRRDRKNTGELFF
>TRBJ2-5|TRBV5-1|15
CASSSNQGARETQYF
>TRBJ2-2|TRBV7-9|16
CASSLGGLAGTGELFF